These T cell receptor beta chains were read from a single sample in a study of CD8+ T cells in alopecia areata. Profiling relied on immunoSEQ multiplex PCR, and the TCRdb table lists in-frame clones only, not all of them. The data show roughly 190,000 clones, roughly 60% seen once. This specimen consisted of CD4+ T cells sorted from blood, obtained at week 24, from a patient treated with tofacitinib. These receptors were taken from a human donor with alopecia areata. Both conserved end residues are part of each CDR3. The D gene is left open where the match is weak. Some rows mark clone size as missing; the rest say once, few, many or name a class of expanded clone.

NA NA 10 TRBJ2-5 TRBV20-1 TGCAGTGCTCGGGAGGAGACCCAGTACTTC CSAREETQYF
NA NA 13 TRBJ2-5 TRBV2 TGTGCCAGCAATGATAGACTAGTCCAGACCCAGTACTTC CASNDRLVQTQYF
few TRBD2 16 TRBJ2-1 TRBV7-3 TGTGCCAGCAGCTTTCGGACTAGCGGGGAGAACAATGAGCAGTTCTTC CASSFRTSGENNEQFF
NA TRBD2 17 TRBJ2-3 TRBV9 TGTGCCAGCAGCGTAAAGGCGGGGGGCGCAAACACAGATACGCAGTATTTT CASSVKAGGANTDTQYF
NA NA 13 TRBJ2-5 TRBV6-6 TGTGCCAGCAGTGACGGGGTTCACGAGACCCAGTACTTC CASSDGVHETQYF
NA TRBD1 12 TRBJ2-7 TRBV29-1 TGCAGCGTTTGGGCAGGGGGAGCCGAGCAGTACTTC CSVWAGGAEQYF
many NA 14 TRBJ2-1 TRBV19 TGTGCCAGTAGTATTGGTGTCTCCTACAATGAGCAGTTCTTC CASSIGVSYNEQFF
NA NA 12 TRBJ2-1 TRBV12-5 TGTGCTAGTGGCCCCGGGATCTCGGAGCAGTTCTTC CASGPGISEQFF
few NA 14 TRBJ2-7 TRBV18 TGTGCCAGCTCACCAGGCGCGGGGGCCGGCGAGCAGTACTTC CASSPGAGAGEQYF
NA TRBD2 12 TRBJ2-7 TRBV29-1 TGCAGTGGTGGGGAGGGAGCCTACGAGCAGTACTTC CSGGEGAYEQYF
NA TRBD2 16 TRBJ2-1 TRBV25-1 TGTGCCAGCAGTGTACTAGGGACTAGCGTTTACAATGAGCAGTTCTTC CASSVLGTSVYNEQFF
NA NA 15 TRBJ2-5 TRBV11-1 TGTGCCAGCAGCTTGAGTGAGGGCTACCAAGAGACCCAGTACTTC CASSLSEGYQETQYF
few TRBD2 17 TRBJ2-3 TRBV4-3 TGCGCCAGCAGCCAAGACCCGACTAGCGGGGGGACGGATACGCAGTATTTT CASSQDPTSGGTDTQYF
NA NA 15 TRBJ2-6 TRBV5-6 TGTGCCAGCAGCTTGGGAGGATCTGGGGCCAACGTCCTGACTTTC CASSLGGSGANVLTF
NA NA 11 TRBJ2-5 TRBV18 TGTGCCAGCTCACCGAAAGAGACCCAGTACTTC CASSPKETQYF
once TRBD2 13 TRBJ2-1 TRBV30 TGTGCCTGGAGTGGACTAGCCCGTAGGGGGCAGTTCTTC CAWSGLARRGQFF
NA TRBD1 15 TRBJ1-2 TRBV4-1 TGCGCCAGCAGCCCCTGGGACAGGGGGAACTATGGCTACACCTTC CASSPWDRGNYGYTF
NA NA 14 TRBJ1-1 TRBV10-3 TGTGCCATCAGTGATTCCACTTTTAACACTGAAGCTTTCTTT CAISDSTFNTEAFF
NA NA 13 TRBJ1-6 TRBV30 TGTGCCTGGGGAGGAGACGGGGATTCACCCCTCCACTTT CAWGGDGDSPLHF
NA NA 14 TRBJ1-5 TRBV15 TGTGCCACCAGCAGAGATCTTGGGGATCAGCCCCAGCATTTT CATSRDLGDQPQHF
few NA 17 TRBJ2-7 TRBV4-3 TGCGCCAGCAGCCAAGATCACAGTCGGTCGGGACCCTACGAGCAGTACTTC CASSQDHSRSGPYEQYF
many NA 13 TRBJ1-2 TRBV7-8 TGTGCCAGCAGCTTGGCCAGCCTCTATGGCTACACCTTC CASSLASLYGYTF